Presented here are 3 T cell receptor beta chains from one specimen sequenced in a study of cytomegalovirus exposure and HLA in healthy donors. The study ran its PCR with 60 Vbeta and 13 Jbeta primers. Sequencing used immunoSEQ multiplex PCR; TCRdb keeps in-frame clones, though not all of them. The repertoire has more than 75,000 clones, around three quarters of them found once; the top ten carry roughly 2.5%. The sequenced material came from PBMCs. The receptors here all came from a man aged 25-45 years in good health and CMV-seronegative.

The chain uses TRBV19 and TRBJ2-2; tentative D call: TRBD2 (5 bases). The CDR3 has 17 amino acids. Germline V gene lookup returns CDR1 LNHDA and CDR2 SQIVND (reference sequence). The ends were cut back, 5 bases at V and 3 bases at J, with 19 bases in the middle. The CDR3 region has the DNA TGTGCCAGTAGTCCCCGTTTAGAGGGCAGACACACCGGGGAGCTGTTTTTT. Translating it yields CASSPRLEGRHTGELFF.

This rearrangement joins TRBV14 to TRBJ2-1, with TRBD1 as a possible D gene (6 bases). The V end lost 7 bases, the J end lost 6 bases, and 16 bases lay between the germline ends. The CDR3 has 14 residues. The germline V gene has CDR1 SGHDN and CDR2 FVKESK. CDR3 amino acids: CASNSRGGVNEQFF. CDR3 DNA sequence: TGTGCCAGCAACAGCAGGGGCGGTGTCAATGAGCAGTTCTTC.

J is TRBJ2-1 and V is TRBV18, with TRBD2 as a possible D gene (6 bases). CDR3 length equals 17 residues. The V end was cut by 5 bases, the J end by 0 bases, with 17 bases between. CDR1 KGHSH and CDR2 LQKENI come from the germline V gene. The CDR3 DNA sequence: TGTGCCAGCTCATTTAGGTCCGGGACTTTCTCCTACAATGAGCAGTTCTTC. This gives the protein CASSFRSGTFSYNEQFF.